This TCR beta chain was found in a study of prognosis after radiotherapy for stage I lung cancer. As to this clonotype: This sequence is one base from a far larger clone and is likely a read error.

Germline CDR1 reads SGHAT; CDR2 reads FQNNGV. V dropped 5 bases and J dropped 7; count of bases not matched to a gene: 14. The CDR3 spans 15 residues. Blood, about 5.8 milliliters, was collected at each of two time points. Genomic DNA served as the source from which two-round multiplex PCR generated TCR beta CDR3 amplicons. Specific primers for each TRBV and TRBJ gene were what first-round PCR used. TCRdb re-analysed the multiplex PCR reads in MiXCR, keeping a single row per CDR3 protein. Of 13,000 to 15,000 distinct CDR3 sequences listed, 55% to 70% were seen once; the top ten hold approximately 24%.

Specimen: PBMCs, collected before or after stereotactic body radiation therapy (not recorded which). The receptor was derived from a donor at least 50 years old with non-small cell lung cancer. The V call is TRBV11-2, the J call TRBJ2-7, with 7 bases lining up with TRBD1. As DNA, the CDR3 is TGTGCCAGCAGCCCAGGGGAGACAGGGCACTGGGAGCAGTACTTC. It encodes CASSPGETGHWEQYF.